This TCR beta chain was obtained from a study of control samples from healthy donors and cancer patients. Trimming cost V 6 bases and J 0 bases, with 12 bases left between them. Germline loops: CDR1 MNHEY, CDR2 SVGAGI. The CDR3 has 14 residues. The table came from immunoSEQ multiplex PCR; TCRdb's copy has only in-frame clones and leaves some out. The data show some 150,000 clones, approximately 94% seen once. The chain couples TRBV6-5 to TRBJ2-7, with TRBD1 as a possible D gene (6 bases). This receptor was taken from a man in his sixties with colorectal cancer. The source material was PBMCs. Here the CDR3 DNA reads TGTGCCAGCAGCCGCGGACAGACCTCCTACGAGCAGTACTTC. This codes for CASSRGQTSYEQYF.